These T cell receptor beta chains were read from a single sample in a study of OX40 agonist ivuxolimab in advanced cancers. Measured with immunoSEQ multiplex PCR; TCRdb has only the in-frame clones, and not every one. The data contain tens of thousands of clones, over 75% of them singletons. The sequences come from CD4+ or CD8+ T cells sorted from blood, collected in a trial of the OX40 agonist ivuxolimab. Source of these receptors: an adult with an advanced solid tumor such as melanoma, head and neck, liver or kidney cancer. Each CDR3 is given with its conserved first and last residue. The D gene is left open where the match is weak. The size of a clone is reported for some rows only, either as once, few or many, or as a class for expanded clones.

d_call: .; clone_size: .; j_call: TRBJ2-3; v_call: TRBV11-2; cdr3_aa: CASSGRSLRRDTQYF; cdr3_nt: TGTGCCAGCAGTGGAAGGTCTCTTCGAAGGGATACGCAGTATTTT
d_call: .; clone_size: .; j_call: TRBJ2-7; v_call: TRBV30; cdr3_aa: CAGRPSFSYEQYF; cdr3_nt: TGTGCCGGGAGACCGTCTTTCTCCTACGAGCAGTACTTC
d_call: .; clone_size: few; j_call: TRBJ2-1; v_call: TRBV7-3; cdr3_aa: CASSLAGSYNEQFF; cdr3_nt: TGTGCCAGCAGCTTAGCGGGGAGCTACAATGAGCAGTTCTTC
d_call: .; clone_size: .; j_call: TRBJ1-2; v_call: TRBV2; cdr3_aa: CASSEARTSYGYTF; cdr3_nt: TGTGCCAGCAGTGAAGCGCGCACCTCCTATGGCTACACCTTC
d_call: TRBD2; clone_size: .; j_call: TRBJ2-7; v_call: TRBV10-3; cdr3_aa: CAISESLAGTYEQYF; cdr3_nt: TGTGCCATCAGTGAGTCGCTAGCGGGCACCTACGAGCAGTACTTC
d_call: TRBD1; clone_size: .; j_call: TRBJ1-4; v_call: TRBV28; cdr3_aa: CASTTTGGEEKLFF; cdr3_nt: TGTGCCAGCACCACGACAGGGGGCGAGGAAAAACTGTTTTTT
d_call: .; clone_size: .; j_call: TRBJ2-2; v_call: TRBV4-1; cdr3_aa: CASSQGHSNTGELFF; cdr3_nt: TGCGCCAGCAGCCAAGGGCACTCTAACACCGGGGAGCTGTTTTTT
d_call: .; clone_size: .; j_call: TRBJ1-3; v_call: TRBV7-3; cdr3_aa: CASSLEGGNTIYF; cdr3_nt: TGTGCCAGCAGCTTAGAGGGTGGAAACACCATATATTTT
d_call: .; clone_size: .; j_call: TRBJ1-1; v_call: TRBV7-2; cdr3_aa: CASSSFSGKGEAFF; cdr3_nt: TGTGCCAGCAGCTCTTTCAGTGGGAAGGGGGAAGCTTTCTTT
d_call: .; clone_size: .; j_call: TRBJ1-2; v_call: TRBV7-8; cdr3_aa: CASSPQVGYGYTF; cdr3_nt: TGTGCCAGCAGCCCCCAGGTTGGCTATGGCTACACCTTC
d_call: TRBD1; clone_size: .; j_call: TRBJ2-2; v_call: TRBV30; cdr3_aa: CARRTGQGVPGELFF; cdr3_nt: TGTGCCCGGAGAACAGGACAGGGGGTCCCCGGGGAGCTGTTTTTT
d_call: TRBD2; clone_size: .; j_call: TRBJ2-5; v_call: TRBV11-2; cdr3_aa: CASSPTNAGGIGETQYF; cdr3_nt: TGTGCCAGCAGCCCAACCAATGCGGGAGGGATAGGGGAGACCCAGTACTTC
d_call: TRBD2; clone_size: .; j_call: TRBJ2-3; v_call: TRBV28; cdr3_aa: CASSWGLAGADTQYF; cdr3_nt: TGTGCCAGCAGTTGGGGACTAGCGGGGGCAGATACGCAGTATTTT
d_call: TRBD2; clone_size: .; j_call: TRBJ2-1; v_call: TRBV7-2; cdr3_aa: CASSVSGGSDNEQFF; cdr3_nt: TGTGCCAGCAGCGTTAGCGGGGGGAGCGACAATGAGCAGTTCTTC
d_call: .; clone_size: large; j_call: TRBJ2-7; v_call: TRBV7-8; cdr3_aa: CASSPRGESSYEQYF; cdr3_nt: TGTGCCAGCAGCCCCAGGGGGGAATCCTCCTACGAGCAGTACTTC